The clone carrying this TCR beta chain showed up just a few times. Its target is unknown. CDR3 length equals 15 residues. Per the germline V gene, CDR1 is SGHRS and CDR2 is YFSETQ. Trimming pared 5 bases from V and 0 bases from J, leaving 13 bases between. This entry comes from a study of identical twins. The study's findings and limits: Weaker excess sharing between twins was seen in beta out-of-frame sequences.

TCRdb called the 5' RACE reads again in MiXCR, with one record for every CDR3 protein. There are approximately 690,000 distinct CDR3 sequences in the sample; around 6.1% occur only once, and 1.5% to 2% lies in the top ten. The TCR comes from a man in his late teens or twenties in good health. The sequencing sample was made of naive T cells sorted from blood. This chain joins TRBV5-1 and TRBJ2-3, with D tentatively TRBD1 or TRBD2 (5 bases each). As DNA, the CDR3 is TGCGCCAGCAGACTGGGACGGACTAGCACAGATACGCAGTATTTT. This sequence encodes CASRLGRTSTDTQYF.